The 12 T cell receptor beta chains reported below all come from one sample, sequenced in a study of shared clonotypes between healthy human individuals. Repertoires were generated with immunoSEQ multiplex PCR, while TCRdb's copy carries only in-frame clones and drops some. The sample contains 800,000 to 1,200,000 clones, 78% of which appear only once. The specimen was memory CD4+ T cells from PBMCs. Specified subset: CD45RA-negative fraction. The receptor set was obtained from a man aged 18 to 35 in good health. Some clones in this sample may be carry-over from other donors' samples.

V and J are TRBV5-1 and TRBJ2-1; 7 bases line up with TRBD2. Germline V gives CDR1 SGHRS, CDR2 YFSETQ. Germline trimming cut 4 bases from V and 4 bases from J; bases unmatched to any gene: 11. This CDR3 spans 16 amino acids. CDR3 sequence (DNA): TGCGCCAGCAGCCCGCGAGAAATAGCGGGTTACAATGAGCAGTTCTTC. Amino acids: CASSPREIAGYNEQFF. Full variable domain (remainder filled in from reference TRBV5-1 and TRBJ2-1): KAGVTQTPRYLIKTRGQQVTLSCSPISGHRSVSWYQQTPGQGLQFLFEYFSETQRNKGNFPGRFSGRQFSNSRSEMNVSTLELGDSALYLCASSPREIAGYNEQFFGPGTRLTVL.

The chain joins TRBV11-2 to TRBJ2-6; D gene unclear. Germline V CDR1 and CDR2: SGHAT, FQNNGV. V lost 1 base and J 2 bases, leaving 0 bases between the germline ends. This CDR3 spans 13 amino acids. Here the CDR3 reads CASSLAGANVLTF. The CDR3 DNA sequence: TGTGCCAGCAGCTTAGCTGGGGCCAACGTCCTGACTTTC.

This chain connects TRBV11-2 to TRBJ1-3; D not resolved. This CDR3 is 13 amino acids long. Germline V gives CDR1 SGHAT, CDR2 FQNNGV. V lost 2 bases, J lost 4 bases, and 6 bases lay in between. The CDR3 loop is CASSLTTGNTIYF. The CDR3 DNA follows: TGTGCCAGCAGCTTAACTACGGGAAACACCATATATTTT. The whole variable domain, remainder taken from reference TRBV11-2 and TRBJ1-3, is EAGVAQSPRYKIIEKRQSVAFWCNPISGHATLYWYQQILGQGPKLLIQFQNNGVVDDSQLPKDRFSAERLKGVDSTLKIQPAKLEDSAVYLCASSLTTGNTIYFGEGSWLTVV.

This clone was counted a few times. The V and J genes are TRBV28 and TRBJ2-3, with D possibly called TRBD1 or TRBD2 (6 bases each). V lost 2 bases, J lost 3 bases, and 12 bases lay in between. The CDR3 runs 15 residues. Germline V gene data show CDR1 as MDHEN and CDR2 as SYDVKM. CDR3 nucleotide sequence: TGTGCCAGCAGTTTAGGGAGGACAGTTACAGATACGCAGTATTTT. It translates to CASSLGRTVTDTQYF. Based on the CDR3 plus reference TRBV28 and TRBJ2-3, the full variable domain is DVKVTQSSRYLVKRTGEKVFLECVQDMDHENMFWYRQDPGLGLRLIYFSYDVKMKEKGDIPEGYSVSREKKERFSLILESASTNQTSMYLCASSLGRTVTDTQYFGPGTRLTVL.

This sequence joins TRBV15 and TRBJ1-3; D gene ambiguous. The CDR3 extends over 16 amino acids. Trimming removed 1 base at V and 0 bases at J, with 10 bases between. From germline, CDR1 is LNHNV and CDR2 YYDKDF (reference sequence). CDR3 DNA sequence: TGTGCCACCAGCAGAGGTGGCAGCCTCTCTGGAAACACCATATATTTT. This sequence encodes CATSRGGSLSGNTIYF.

This clone has a handful of counts. A clone one base away is much larger, so this may be a read error. The identical CDR3 is also encoded by other nucleotide sequences in the sample. The rearrangement uses TRBV5-4 and TRBJ2-3, with D tentatively TRBD2 (7 bases). V was pared by 7 bases and J by 0 bases, with 12 bases between. CDR1 is SGHNT and CDR2 is YYREEE in the germline V gene (reference sequence). CDR3 length: 14 amino acids. In nucleotides, the CDR3 is TGTGCCAGCCGGGGGGCCCAGAGCACAGATACGCAGTATTTT. It is translated as CASRGAQSTDTQYF.

This chain connects TRBV28 to TRBJ1-2; TRBD1 might be the D (5 bases). The CDR3 sequence is 14 residues long. The germline CDR1 and CDR2 sequences are MDHEN and SYDVKM. V dropped 6 bases and J dropped 5 bases, with 16 bases sitting between them. CDR3 loop: CASSVLGVRYGYTF. For the CDR3, the DNA is TGTGCCAGCAGCGTTCTGGGGGTGAGGTATGGCTACACCTTC.

The chain uses TRBV6-5 and TRBJ1-3; possibly TRBD1 for D (6 bases). CDR3 length equals 13 residues. Trimming cost V 8 bases and J 4 bases, with 12 bases left between them. The germline gives CDR1 MNHEY, CDR2 SVGAGI. CDR3 amino acids: CASGNREGNTIYF. The CDR3 nucleotides are TGTGCCAGCGGAAACAGGGAGGGAAACACCATATATTTT.

The chain is built from TRBV5-1 and TRBJ1-2; TRBD1 matches 7 bases. CDR1 and CDR2 (germline): SGHRS, YFSETQ. V gave up 0 bases and J gave up 2 bases; unmatched junction bases: 16. This CDR3 spans 19 amino acids. This chain's CDR3 is CASSLGIRGQKAVNYGYTF. DNA of the CDR3: TGCGCCAGCAGCTTGGGTATTCGGGGACAGAAGGCTGTGAACTATGGCTACACCTTC. The variable domain in full, completed from reference TRBV5-1 and TRBJ1-2, reads KAGVTQTPRYLIKTRGQQVTLSCSPISGHRSVSWYQQTPGQGLQFLFEYFSETQRNKGNFPGRFSGRQFSNSRSEMNVSTLELGDSALYLCASSLGIRGQKAVNYGYTFGSGTRLTVV.

The V gene is TRBV6-6, the J gene TRBJ1-1; possible D gene TRBD1, 6 bases. The V and J ends lost 6 bases and 2 bases respectively, with 16 bases between them. Germline values: CDR1 MNHNY, CDR2 SVGAGI (reference sequence). This CDR3 has 15 amino acids. The CDR3 sequence is CASRDGDRTNTEAFF. CDR3 nucleotides: TGTGCCAGCAGGGATGGCGACAGGACTAACACTGAAGCTTTCTTT.

This chain links TRBV28 with TRBJ1-1; tentatively, D is TRBD1 (6 bases). In germline, CDR1 is MDHEN, CDR2 SYDVKM. Trimming removed 8 bases from V and 1 base from J, with 14 bases in between. This CDR3 is 14 amino acids long. CDR3 amino acids: CASGLQGPNTEAFF. The DNA of the CDR3 is TGTGCCAGCGGCTTACAGGGCCCGAACACTGAAGCTTTCTTT.

The rearrangement joins TRBV5-6 to TRBJ1-5; 7 bases are a match to TRBD1. CDR3 length: 15 residues. J gave up 4 bases and V 4 bases, and 8 bases lay outside the gene matches. Germline CDR1 reads SGHDT; CDR2 reads YYEEEE. CDR3 in amino acids: CASSQGTVRNQPQHF. CDR3 nucleotides: TGTGCCAGCAGCCAGGGGACAGTCAGAAATCAGCCCCAGCATTTT.